This TCR beta chain derives from a study of early T cells in non-severe SARS-CoV-2 infection. Study overall: Unsorted whole-blood RNA was sequenced in bulk, leaving chains unpaired. Overall study results and limits: Matching with VDJdb favored anti-spike CD8 responses (missing private and CD4 specificities).

TCRdb re-derived calls from the 5' RACE reads in MiXCR, one entry per CDR3 protein. This table holds more than 90,000 distinct CDR3 sequences, roughly 9.6% found once. Regarding this clonotype: Its antigen remains unknown.

The material sequenced was whole blood. The sequence came from an adult who was a healthcare worker with PCR-confirmed SARS-CoV-2 infection or an uninfected control (not recorded which).

The CDR3 loop is CASSFRSSGGEDTQYF. CDR3 nucleotide sequence: TGTGCCAGTAGTTTTCGGTCTAGCGGGGGGGAAGATACGCAGTATTTT. The rearrangement joins TRBV19 to TRBJ2-3; 12 bases line up with TRBD2. Germline V gene data show CDR1 as LNHDA and CDR2 as SQIVND (reference sequence). J gave up 5 bases and V 5 bases, and 8 bases lay outside the gene matches. The CDR3 runs to 16 residues.